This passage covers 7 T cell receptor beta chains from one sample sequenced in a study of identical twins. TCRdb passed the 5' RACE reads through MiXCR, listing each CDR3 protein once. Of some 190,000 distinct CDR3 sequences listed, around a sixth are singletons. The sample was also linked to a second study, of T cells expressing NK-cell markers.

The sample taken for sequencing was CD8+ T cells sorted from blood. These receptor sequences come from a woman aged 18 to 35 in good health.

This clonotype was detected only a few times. CDR3 nucleotides: TGTGCCAGCAGCCGGACAGGGGACTACGAGCAGTACTTC. As protein: CASSRTGDYEQYF. The chain combines TRBV2 with TRBJ2-7, with 9 bases aligning to TRBD1. The CDR3 covers 13 residues. The germline V gene encodes CDR1 SNHLY and CDR2 FYNNEI. V dropped 6 bases and J dropped 3; count of bases not matched to a gene: 3.

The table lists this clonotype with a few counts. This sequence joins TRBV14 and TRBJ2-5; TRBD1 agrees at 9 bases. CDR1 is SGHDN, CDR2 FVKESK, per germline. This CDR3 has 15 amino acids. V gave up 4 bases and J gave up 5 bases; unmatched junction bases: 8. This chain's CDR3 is CASSLGQGGVETQYF. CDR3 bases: TGTGCCAGCAGCCTGGGACAGGGCGGGGTCGAGACCCAGTACTTC.

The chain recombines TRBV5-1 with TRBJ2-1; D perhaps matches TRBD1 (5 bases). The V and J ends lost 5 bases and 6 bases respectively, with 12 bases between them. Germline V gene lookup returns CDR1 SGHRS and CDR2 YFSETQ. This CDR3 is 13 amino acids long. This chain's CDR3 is CASRPTGLNEQFF. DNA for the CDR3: TGCGCCAGCAGACCCACAGGCCTCAATGAGCAGTTCTTC.

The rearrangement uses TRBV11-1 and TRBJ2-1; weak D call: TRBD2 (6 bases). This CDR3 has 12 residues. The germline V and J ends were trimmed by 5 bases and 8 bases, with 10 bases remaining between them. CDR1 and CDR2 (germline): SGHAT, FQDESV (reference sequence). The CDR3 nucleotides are TGTGCCAGCAGCGCACTAGCAGATGAGCAGTTCTTC. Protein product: CASSALADEQFF.

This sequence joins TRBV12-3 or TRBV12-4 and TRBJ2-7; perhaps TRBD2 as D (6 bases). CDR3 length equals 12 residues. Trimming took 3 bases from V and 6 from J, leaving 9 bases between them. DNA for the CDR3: TGTGCCAGCAGTTTCGGGGGTTCCGAGCAGTACTTC. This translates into CASSFGGSEQYF.

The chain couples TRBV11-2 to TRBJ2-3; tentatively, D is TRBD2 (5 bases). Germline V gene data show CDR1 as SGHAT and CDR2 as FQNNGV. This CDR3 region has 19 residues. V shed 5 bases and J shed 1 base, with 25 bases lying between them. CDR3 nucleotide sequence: TGTGCCAGCAGCCCCGGGCCGCGGGTGGCGGTCCGTGGCACAGATACGCAGTATTTT. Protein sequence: CASSPGPRVAVRGTDTQYF.

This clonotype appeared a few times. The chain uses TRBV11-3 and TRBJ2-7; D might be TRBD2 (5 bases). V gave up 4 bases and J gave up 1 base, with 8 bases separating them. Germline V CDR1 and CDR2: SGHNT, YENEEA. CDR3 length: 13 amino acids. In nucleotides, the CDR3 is TGTGCCAGCAGCTCTGGACTTTCCTACGAGCAGTACTTC. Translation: CASSSGLSYEQYF.